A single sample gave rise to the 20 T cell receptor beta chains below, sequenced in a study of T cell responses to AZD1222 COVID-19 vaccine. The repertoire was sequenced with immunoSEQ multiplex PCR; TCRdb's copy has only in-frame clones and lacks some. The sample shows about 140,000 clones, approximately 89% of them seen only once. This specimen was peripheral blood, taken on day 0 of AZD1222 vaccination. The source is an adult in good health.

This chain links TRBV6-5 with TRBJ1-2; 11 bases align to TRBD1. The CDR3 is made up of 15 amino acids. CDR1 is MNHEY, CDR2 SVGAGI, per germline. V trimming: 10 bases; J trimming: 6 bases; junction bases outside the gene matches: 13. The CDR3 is CATIIQDRGRDGYTF. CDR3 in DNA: TGTGCCACCATAATCCAGGACAGGGGGCGGGATGGCTACACCTTC.

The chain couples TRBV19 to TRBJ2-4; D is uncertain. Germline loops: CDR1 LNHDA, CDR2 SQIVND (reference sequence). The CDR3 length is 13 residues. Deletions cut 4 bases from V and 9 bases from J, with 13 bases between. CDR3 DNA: TGTGCCAGTAGTAGCCTCACCTTTAGCATTCAGTACTTC. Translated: CASSSLTFSIQYF.

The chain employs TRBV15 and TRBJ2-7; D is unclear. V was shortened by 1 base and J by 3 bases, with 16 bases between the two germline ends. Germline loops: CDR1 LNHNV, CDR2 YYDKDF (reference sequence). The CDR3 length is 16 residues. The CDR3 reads CATSRGGVGGDYEQYF. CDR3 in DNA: TGTGCCACCAGCAGAGGTGGAGTTGGCGGAGACTACGAGCAGTACTTC.

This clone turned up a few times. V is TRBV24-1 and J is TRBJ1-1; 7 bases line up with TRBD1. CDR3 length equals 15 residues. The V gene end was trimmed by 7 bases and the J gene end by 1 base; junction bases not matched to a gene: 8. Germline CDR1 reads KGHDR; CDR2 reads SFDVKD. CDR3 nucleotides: TGTGCCACCAGGGCAACAGGGGAACGGAACACTGAAGCTTTCTTT. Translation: CATRATGERNTEAFF.

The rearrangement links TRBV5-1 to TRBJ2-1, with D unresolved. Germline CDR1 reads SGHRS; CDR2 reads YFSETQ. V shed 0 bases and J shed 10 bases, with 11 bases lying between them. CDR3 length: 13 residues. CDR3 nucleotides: TGCGCCAGCAGCTTGGGACCATTTGACGAGCAGTTCTTC. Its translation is CASSLGPFDEQFF.

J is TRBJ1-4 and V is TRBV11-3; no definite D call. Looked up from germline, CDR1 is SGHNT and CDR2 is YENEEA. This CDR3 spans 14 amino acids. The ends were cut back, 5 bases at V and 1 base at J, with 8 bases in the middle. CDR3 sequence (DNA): TGTGCCAGCAGCCTCCGGGGAACTAATGAAAAACTGTTTTTT. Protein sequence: CASSLRGTNEKLFF.

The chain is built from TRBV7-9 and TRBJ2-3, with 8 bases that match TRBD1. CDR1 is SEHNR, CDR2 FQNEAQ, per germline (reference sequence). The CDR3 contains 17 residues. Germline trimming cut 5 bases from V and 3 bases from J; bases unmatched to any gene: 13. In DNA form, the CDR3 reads TGTGCCAGCAGCCCTCCAAGAACAGGGGGGCAAACAGATACGCAGTATTTT. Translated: CASSPPRTGGQTDTQYF.

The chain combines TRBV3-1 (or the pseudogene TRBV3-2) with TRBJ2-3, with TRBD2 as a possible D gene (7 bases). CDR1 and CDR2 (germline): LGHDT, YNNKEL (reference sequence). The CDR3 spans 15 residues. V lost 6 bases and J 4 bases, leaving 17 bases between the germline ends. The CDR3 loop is CASSSLGGRADTQYF. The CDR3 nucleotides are TGTGCCAGCAGTTCGCTCGGGGGGCGGGCAGATACGCAGTATTTT.

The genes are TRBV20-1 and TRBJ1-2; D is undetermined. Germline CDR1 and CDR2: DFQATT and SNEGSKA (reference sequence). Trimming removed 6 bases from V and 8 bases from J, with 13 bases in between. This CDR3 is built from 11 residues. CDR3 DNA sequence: TGCAGTGCCAGAAAGGGTAGCGGCTACACCTTC. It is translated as CSARKGSGYTF.

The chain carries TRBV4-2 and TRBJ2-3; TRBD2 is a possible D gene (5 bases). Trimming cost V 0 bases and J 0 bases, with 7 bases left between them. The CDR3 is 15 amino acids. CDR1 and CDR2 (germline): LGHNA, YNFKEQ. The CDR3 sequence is CASSQDGGSTDTQYF. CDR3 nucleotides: TGTGCCAGCAGCCAAGATGGCGGGAGCACAGATACGCAGTATTTT.

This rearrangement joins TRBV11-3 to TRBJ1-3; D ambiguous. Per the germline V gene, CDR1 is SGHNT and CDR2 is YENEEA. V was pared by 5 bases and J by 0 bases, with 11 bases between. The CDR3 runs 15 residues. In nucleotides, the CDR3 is TGTGCCAGCAGCCCTACCAGGAGCTCTGGAAACACCATATATTTT. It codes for CASSPTRSSGNTIYF.

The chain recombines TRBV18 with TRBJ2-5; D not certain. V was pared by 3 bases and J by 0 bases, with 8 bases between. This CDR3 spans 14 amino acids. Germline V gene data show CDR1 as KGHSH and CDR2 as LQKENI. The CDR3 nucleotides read TGTGCCAGCTCACCCCTCAGGTACCAAGAGACCCAGTACTTC. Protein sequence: CASSPLRYQETQYF. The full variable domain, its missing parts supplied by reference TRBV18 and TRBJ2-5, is NAGVMQNPRHLVRRRGQEARLRCSPMKGHSHVYWYRQLPEEGLKFMVYLQKENIIDESGMPKERFSAEFPKEGPSILRIQQVVRGDSAAYFCASSPLRYQETQYFGPGTRLLVL.

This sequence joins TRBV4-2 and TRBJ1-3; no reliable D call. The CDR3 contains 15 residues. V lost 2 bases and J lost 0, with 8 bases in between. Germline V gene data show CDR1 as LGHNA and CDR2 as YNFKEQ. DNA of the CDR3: TGTGCCAGCAGCCAACAAGCGGTCTCTGGAAACACCATATATTTT. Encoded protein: CASSQQAVSGNTIYF.

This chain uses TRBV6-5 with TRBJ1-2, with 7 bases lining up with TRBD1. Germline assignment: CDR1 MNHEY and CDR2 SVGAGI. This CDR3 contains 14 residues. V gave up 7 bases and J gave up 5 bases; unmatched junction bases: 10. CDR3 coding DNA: TGTGCCAGCAACCCGGGACAGCAAGGTTATGGCTACACCTTC. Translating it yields CASNPGQQGYGYTF.

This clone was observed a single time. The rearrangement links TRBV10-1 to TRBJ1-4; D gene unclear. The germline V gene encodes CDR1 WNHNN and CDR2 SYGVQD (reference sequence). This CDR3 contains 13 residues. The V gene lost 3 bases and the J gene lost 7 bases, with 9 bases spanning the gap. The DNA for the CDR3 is TGCGCCAGCAGTGACCGGAGCGGTGAAAAACTGTTTTTT. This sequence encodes CASSDRSGEKLFF.

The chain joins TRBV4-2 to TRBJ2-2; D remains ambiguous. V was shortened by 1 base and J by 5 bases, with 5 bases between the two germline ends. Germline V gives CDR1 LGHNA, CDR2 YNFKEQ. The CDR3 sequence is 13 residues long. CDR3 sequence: CASSQALTGELFF. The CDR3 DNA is TGTGCCAGCAGCCAAGCCCTAACCGGGGAGCTGTTTTTT.

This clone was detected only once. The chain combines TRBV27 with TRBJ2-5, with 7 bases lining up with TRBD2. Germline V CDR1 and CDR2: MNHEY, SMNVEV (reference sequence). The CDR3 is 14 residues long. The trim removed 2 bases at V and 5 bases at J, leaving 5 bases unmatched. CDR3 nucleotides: TGTGCCAGCAGTTTAAGGGCGGGAGAGGAGACCCAGTACTTC. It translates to CASSLRAGEETQYF.

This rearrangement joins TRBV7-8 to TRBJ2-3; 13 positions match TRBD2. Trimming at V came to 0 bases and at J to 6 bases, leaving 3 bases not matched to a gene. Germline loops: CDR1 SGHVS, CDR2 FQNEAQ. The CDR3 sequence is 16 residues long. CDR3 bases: TGTGCCAGCAGCTTAGCGGGGACTAGCGGGGATGATACGCAGTATTTT. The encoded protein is CASSLAGTSGDDTQYF.

The CDR3 here is CATSRDRRVGGYGYTF. In DNA form, the CDR3 reads TGTGCCACCAGCAGAGATAGGAGGGTTGGAGGCTATGGCTACACCTTC. V gene TRBV15 combines with J gene TRBJ1-2, with no clear D. Germline CDR1 and CDR2: LNHNV and YYDKDF (reference sequence). Trimming left V 0 bases short and J 4 bases short, with 15 bases between. This CDR3 spans 16 amino acids.

For the CDR3, the DNA is TGCGCCAGCAGCCAATCAGGGGTCGGATTTGAAAAACTGTTTTTT. Translated, it gives CASSQSGVGFEKLFF. The chain joins TRBV4-1 to TRBJ1-4, with D perhaps TRBD1 (6 bases). Germline-derived CDR1 and CDR2 are MGHRA and YSYEKL. This CDR3 region has 15 residues. Trimming took off 2 bases at V and 7 bases at J, with 14 bases between the two ends.